A single sample gave rise to the 13 T cell receptor beta chains below, sequenced in a study of OX40 agonist ivuxolimab in advanced cancers. The assay was immunoSEQ multiplex PCR, and TCRdb's table has in-frame clones only and misses some. The data contain about 94,000 clones, 70% to 90% of them singletons. The sequenced sample was CD4+ or CD8+ T cells sorted from blood, obtained in a trial of the OX40 agonist ivuxolimab. The source is an adult with an advanced solid tumor such as melanoma, head and neck, liver or kidney cancer.

The chain links TRBV11-2 to TRBJ2-7, with D tentatively TRBD2 (5 bases). The CDR3 length is 14 residues. Trimming cost V 1 base and J 3 bases, with 10 bases left between them. Germline assignment: CDR1 SGHAT and CDR2 FQNNGV. CDR3 in amino acids: CASSLVEGGYEQYF. CDR3 DNA: TGTGCCAGCAGCTTAGTTGAGGGCGGCTACGAGCAGTACTTC.

V gene TRBV25-1 combines with J gene TRBJ1-2, with TRBD1 matching over 9 bases. The length of the CDR3 is 17 residues. Per germline, CDR1 MGHDK and CDR2 SYGVNS. Germline trimming cut 6 bases from V and 4 bases from J; bases unmatched to any gene: 15. The CDR3 here is CASSDRDRVPFSYGYTF. The CDR3 DNA reads TGTGCCAGCAGCGACCGGGACAGGGTTCCATTCTCCTATGGCTACACCTTC.

The chain employs TRBV18 and TRBJ2-1; D possibly corresponds to TRBD2 (5 bases). CDR3 length: 13 residues. CDR1 KGHSH and CDR2 LQKENI come from the germline V gene. V gave up 2 bases and J gave up 9 bases, with 11 bases separating them. CDR3 in amino acids: CASSPGRASEQFF. In DNA form, the CDR3 reads TGTGCCAGCTCACCAGGGCGGGCTAGTGAGCAGTTCTTC.

This rearrangement joins TRBV5-1 to TRBJ2-3; 8 bases fit TRBD1. The CDR3 is made up of 16 amino acids. CDR1 SGHRS and CDR2 YFSETQ come from the germline V gene. J lost 3 bases, V lost 0 bases, and 6 bases had no gene match. The chain's CDR3 is CASSLGRDRITDTQYF. For the CDR3, the DNA is TGCGCCAGCAGCTTGGGACGGGACAGGATTACAGATACGCAGTATTTT.

The J gene is TRBJ1-3, the V gene TRBV11-2, with 7 bases fitting TRBD1. V lost 5 bases to trimming and J lost 0 bases; unmatched junction nucleotides: 10. CDR1 is SGHAT, CDR2 FQNNGV, per germline. This CDR3 region has 17 residues. The CDR3 spells CASSPTRQGLSGNTIYF. The CDR3 DNA reads TGTGCCAGCAGCCCAACCCGACAGGGTCTCTCTGGAAACACCATATATTTT.

This rearrangement joins TRBV5-4 to TRBJ2-5; 7 bases are shared with TRBD1. TRBJ2-7 explains the end of the DNA better; the J call may be wrong. Germline CDR1 and CDR2: SGHNT and YYREEE (reference sequence). The CDR3 length is 15 residues. The CDR3 region is CASSAGGPHSYEQYF. The CDR3 DNA reads as TGTGCCAGCAGTGCAGGGGGACCGCACTCCTACGAGCAGTACTTC.

This rearrangement joins TRBV7-8 to TRBJ1-6; perhaps TRBD1 as D (5 bases). This CDR3 comprises 18 residues. Looked up from germline, CDR1 is SGHVS and CDR2 is FQNEAQ. Trimming pared 0 bases from V and 0 bases from J, leaving 12 bases between. The CDR3 DNA sequence: TGTGCCAGCAGCTTAGCGGAGGGGTCCAGCTCCTATAATTCACCCCTCCACTTT. It codes for CASSLAEGSSSYNSPLHF.

The chain has TRBV7-2 and TRBJ2-3, with 9 nucleotides matching TRBD2. V gave up 1 base and J gave up 4 bases; unmatched junction bases: 3. The CDR3 runs to 15 residues. Germline loops: CDR1 SGHTA, CDR2 FQGNSA. The CDR3: CASSLELAGADTQYF. The CDR3 DNA reads as TGTGCCAGCAGCTTAGAACTAGCGGGCGCAGATACGCAGTATTTT.

This clone has just a few counts. The rearrangement joins TRBV28 to TRBJ1-6; TRBD1 is a possible D gene (5 bases). Germline lookup yields CDR1 MDHEN and CDR2 SYDVKM. The V gene lost 5 bases and the J gene lost 6 bases, with 17 bases spanning the gap. CDR3 size: 16 residues. CDR3 in amino acids: CASSKGSGTPNSPLHF. DNA of the CDR3: TGTGCCAGCAGTAAAGGATCCGGGACGCCTAATTCACCCCTCCACTTT.

The rearrangement links TRBV6-5 to TRBJ1-2, with TRBD1 as a possible D gene (6 bases). Germline loops: CDR1 MNHEY, CDR2 SVGAGI. The CDR3 loop spans 14 amino acids. V lost 8 bases and J lost 2, with 15 bases in between. In DNA, the CDR3 is TGTGCCAGCGGCAGGGCAGGGGCAAACTATGGCTACACCTTC. Amino acid sequence: CASGRAGANYGYTF.

Remarks on this clone: One end of the junction is discordant with germline, which a read error may explain. The V and J genes are TRBV5-4 and TRBJ1-2; tentative D call: TRBD1 (6 bases). The CDR3 totals 14 residues. Germline V lookup: CDR1 SGHNT, CDR2 YYREEE (reference sequence). The DNA of the CDR3 is TGTGCCAGCACCTTGGACAGTCCTAACTATGGCTACACCTTC. It encodes CASTLDSPNYGYTF.

The chain is built from TRBV7-6 and TRBJ2-3; TRBD2 matches 9 bases. Germline CDR1 reads SGHVS; CDR2 reads FNYEAQ. The CDR3 totals 16 residues. After removal of 4 bases from V and 9 bases from J, the junction contained 14 bases not matched to a gene. The CDR3 spells CASSSPKGGGATTQYF. DNA for the CDR3: TGTGCCAGCAGCTCCCCAAAGGGCGGGGGGGCCACAACGCAGTATTTT. The entire variable domain, with the rest obtained from reference TRBV7-6 and TRBJ2-3, is as follows: GAGVSQSPRYKVTKRGQDVALRCDPISGHVSLYWYRQALGQGPEFLTYFNYEAQQDKSGLPNDRFSAERPEGSISTLTIQRTEQRDSAMYRCASSSPKGGGATTQYFGPGTRLTVL.

This clone is medium-sized within its sample. The chain joins TRBV6-6 to TRBJ2-7; 9 bases agree with TRBD1. Germline lookup yields CDR1 MNHNY and CDR2 SVGAGI (reference sequence). The CDR3 covers 15 residues. The trim removed 7 bases at V and 4 bases at J, leaving 11 bases unmatched. CDR3 sequence: CASKPWGQGFYEQYF. The CDR3 DNA sequence: TGTGCCAGCAAACCATGGGGACAGGGATTTTACGAGCAGTACTTC.